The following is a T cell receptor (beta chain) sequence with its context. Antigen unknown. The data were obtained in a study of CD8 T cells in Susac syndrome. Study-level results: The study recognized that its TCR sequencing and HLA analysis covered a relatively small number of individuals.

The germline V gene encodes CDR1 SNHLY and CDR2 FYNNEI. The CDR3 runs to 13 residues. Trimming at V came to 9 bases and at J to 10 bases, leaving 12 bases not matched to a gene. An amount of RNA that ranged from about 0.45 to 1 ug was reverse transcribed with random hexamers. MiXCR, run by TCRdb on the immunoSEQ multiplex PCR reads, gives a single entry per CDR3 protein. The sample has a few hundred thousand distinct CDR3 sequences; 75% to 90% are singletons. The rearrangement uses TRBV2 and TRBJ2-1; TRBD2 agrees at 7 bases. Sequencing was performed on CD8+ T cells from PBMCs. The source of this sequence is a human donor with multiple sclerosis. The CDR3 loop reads CARTSPTGREQFF. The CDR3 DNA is TGTGCCAGGACTAGCCCCACCGGACGAGAGCAGTTCTTC.